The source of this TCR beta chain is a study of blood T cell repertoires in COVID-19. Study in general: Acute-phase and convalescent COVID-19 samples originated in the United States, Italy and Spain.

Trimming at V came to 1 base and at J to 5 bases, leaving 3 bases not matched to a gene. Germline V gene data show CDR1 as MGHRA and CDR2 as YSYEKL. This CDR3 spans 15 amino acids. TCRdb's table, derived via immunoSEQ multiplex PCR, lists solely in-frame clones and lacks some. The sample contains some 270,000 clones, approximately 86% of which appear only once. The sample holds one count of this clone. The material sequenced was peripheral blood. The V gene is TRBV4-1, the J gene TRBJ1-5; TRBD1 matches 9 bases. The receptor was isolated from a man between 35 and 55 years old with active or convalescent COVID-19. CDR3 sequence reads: CASSQVGQGDQPQHF. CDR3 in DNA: TGCGCCAGCAGCCAAGTGGGACAGGGCGATCAGCCCCAGCATTTT.